This TCR beta chain was documented in a study of cytomegalovirus exposure and HLA in healthy donors. 13 Jbeta primers and 60 Vbeta primers were used for the PCR. Profiled with immunoSEQ multiplex PCR; TCRdb holds only in-frame clones, not every one. The repertoire holds 90,000 to 150,000 clones, approximately 78% seen once, with roughly 8.2% in the top ten. There are 16 residues in the CDR3. Germline loops: CDR1 MGHRA, CDR2 YSYEKL. Unmatched junction bases numbered 10, after V lost 3 bases and J lost 3 bases. The receptor was derived from a woman in her forties in good health and CMV-seropositive. The sequenced material came from PBMCs. The V and J genes are TRBV4-1 and TRBJ2-7, with 8 nucleotides matching TRBD1. The CDR3 spells CASSHLEDRELYEQYF. DNA for the CDR3: TGCGCCAGCAGCCACCTTGAGGACAGGGAGCTCTACGAGCAGTACTTC.